This TCR beta chain was sequenced for a study of T cell changes during pregnancy in multiple sclerosis. The CDR3 spans 16 residues. V lost 5 bases and J lost 5; bases outside the gene matches: 10. Germline assignment: CDR1 SGHTA and CDR2 FQGTGA. The protocol was immunoSEQ multiplex PCR, while the TCRdb copy is restricted to in-frame clones and leaves out a portion. The sample comprises around 40,000 clones, roughly nine tenths of which are singletons, and 0.4% to 0.6% rests with the top ten. This sequence was found in a female donor in good health, enrolled as a control in a pregnancy study. Sequenced here: CD4+ T cells from peripheral blood mononuclear cells, sampled in the first trimester of pregnancy. The chain links TRBV7-3 to TRBJ1-3; TRBD1 matches 9 bases. The chain's CDR3 is CASSLGGQGVRNTIYF. In DNA, the CDR3 is TGTGCCAGCAGCCTTGGGGGACAGGGTGTTAGAAACACCATATATTTT.